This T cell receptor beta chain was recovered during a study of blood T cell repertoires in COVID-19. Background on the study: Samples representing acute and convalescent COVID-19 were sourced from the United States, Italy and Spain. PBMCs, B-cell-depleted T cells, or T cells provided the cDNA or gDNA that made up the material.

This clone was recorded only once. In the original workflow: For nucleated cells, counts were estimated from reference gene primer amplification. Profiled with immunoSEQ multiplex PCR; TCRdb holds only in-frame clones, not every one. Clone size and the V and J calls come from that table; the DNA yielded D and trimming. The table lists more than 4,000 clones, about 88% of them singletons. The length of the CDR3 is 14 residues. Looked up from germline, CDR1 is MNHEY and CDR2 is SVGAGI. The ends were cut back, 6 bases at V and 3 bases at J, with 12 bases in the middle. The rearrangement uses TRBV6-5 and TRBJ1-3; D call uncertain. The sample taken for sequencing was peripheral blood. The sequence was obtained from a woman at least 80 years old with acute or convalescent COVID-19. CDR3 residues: CASSPTRLGNTIYF. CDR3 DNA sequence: TGTGCCAGCAGCCCGACAAGGCTTGGAAACACCATATATTTT.